These T cell receptor beta chains were read from a single sample in a study of follicular helper T cells after annual influenza vaccination. Sequenced by immunoSEQ multiplex PCR; TCRdb stores in-frame clones only, minus some. The sample lists some 11,000 clones; about 82% were seen once. The sample was CXCR5- memory CD4+ T cells sorted from blood, taken 6 weeks after influenza vaccination. These receptors came from an adult who received the influenza vaccine. The CDR3 runs from the conserved cysteine through the conserved F or W. A D gene is named only where the DNA matches it firmly.

v_gene	len	d_gene	j_gene	CDR3aa	CDR3nt
TRBV7-3	15	TRBD1	TRBJ2-1	CASSATGSWGDEQFF	TGTGCCAGCAGCGCGACAGGGAGTTGGGGCGATGAGCAGTTCTTC
TRBV28	11	-	TRBJ2-5	CASADRLTQYF	TGTGCCAGCGCGGACAGACTGACCCAGTACTTC
TRBV5-1	19	-	TRBJ2-6	CASSLGRGDGSSGANVLTF	TGCGCCAGCAGCTTGGGTAGGGGGGACGGAAGCTCTGGGGCCAACGTCCTGACTTTC
TRBV11-3	16	TRBD2	TRBJ2-3	CASSPGTSGGTDTQYF	TGTGCCAGCAGCCCAGGGACTAGCGGTGGCACAGATACGCAGTATTTT
TRBV6-5	14	TRBD1	TRBJ2-3	CASTRGRQADTQYF	TGTGCCAGCACCAGGGGGCGCCAGGCAGATACGCAGTATTTT
TRBV27	16	-	TRBJ1-5	CASSLQGTLSNQPQHF	TGTGCCAGCAGTTTACAGGGGACACTTAGCAATCAGCCCCAGCATTTT
TRBV19	12	-	TRBJ2-7	CASSGRSYEQYF	TGTGCCAGTAGTGGCCGCTCCTACGAGCAGTACTTC
TRBV5-5	14	TRBD1	TRBJ1-4	CASSATGVGEKLFF	TGTGCCAGCAGCGCGACAGGGGTAGGCGAAAAACTGTTTTTT
TRBV10-1	19	-	TRBJ2-6	CASSLLLRSAQSRANVLTF	TGCGCCAGCAGTCTTTTGCTAAGATCGGCACAAAGTCGGGCCAACGTCCTGACTTTC
TRBV9	13	TRBD1	TRBJ1-2	CASSVETGGGYTF	TGTGCCAGCAGCGTAGAAACAGGGGGTGGCTACACCTTC